The 17 T cell receptor beta chains reported below all come from one sample, sequenced in a study of siplizumab effects on memory and regulatory T cells. Clones were read by immunoSEQ multiplex PCR, and TCRdb kept only the in-frame ones, dropping some. Among some 100,000 clones listed, 85% to 95% were seen once. What was sequenced was Tregs sorted from blood. These receptor sequences come from a human donor in good health.

The chain couples TRBV7-9 to TRBJ1-1; a weak D match, TRBD1 (5 bases). The CDR3 extends over 13 amino acids. V lost 4 bases and J 4 bases, leaving 10 bases between the germline ends. Germline V gene lookup returns CDR1 SEHNR and CDR2 FQNEAQ (reference sequence). The CDR3 nucleotides read TGTGCCAGCAGCTCACAGGCGGGCACTGAAGCTTTCTTT. Its translation is CASSSQAGTEAFF.

CDR3 region: CASSQQFVKTQYF. The DNA of the CDR3 is TGTGCCAGCAGCCAACAGTTTGTGAAGACCCAGTACTTC. The chain recombines TRBV7-2 with TRBJ2-5, with D unresolved. CDR3 length: 13 amino acids. V lost 5 bases and J 6 bases, leaving 13 bases between the germline ends. Germline V gives CDR1 SGHTA, CDR2 FQGNSA. Variable domain in full (rest from reference TRBV7-2 and TRBJ2-5): GAGVSQSPSNKVTEKGKDVELRCDPISGHTALYWYRQSLGQGLEFLIYFQGNSAPDKSGLPSDRFSAERTGGSVSTLTIQRTQQEDSAVYLCASSQQFVKTQYFGPGTRLLVL.

The rearrangement uses TRBV6-6 and TRBJ2-7, with D possibly TRBD2 on 6 matching bases. V lost 1 base and J lost 7, with 11 bases in between. Germline values: CDR1 MNHNY, CDR2 SVGAGI (reference sequence). This CDR3 is 13 amino acids long. CDR3 bases: TGTGCCAGCAGTTACTGGAGGGATGGGGAGCAGTACTTC. Translated, it gives CASSYWRDGEQYF.

This chain joins TRBV19 and TRBJ1-2, with D tentatively TRBD1 (5 bases). The germline gives CDR1 LNHDA, CDR2 SQIVND (reference sequence). The CDR3 is made up of 14 amino acids. The V gene lost 0 bases and the J gene lost 4 bases, with 9 bases spanning the gap. CDR3: CASSIDGTLYGYTF. CDR3 nucleotides: TGTGCCAGTAGTATAGATGGGACCCTCTATGGCTACACCTTC.

The V call is TRBV19, the J call TRBJ2-7, with D maybe TRBD2 (5 bases). Germline values: CDR1 LNHDA, CDR2 SQIVND (reference sequence). V was clipped by 3 bases and J by 4 bases, with 19 bases between them. The CDR3 totals 16 residues. DNA of the CDR3: TGTGCCAGTAGTATCCGGACGGGGAGCAACTTGTACGAGCAGTACTTC. This sequence encodes CASSIRTGSNLYEQYF.

The V call is TRBV5-4, the J call TRBJ2-5; D is perhaps TRBD1 or TRBD2 (5 bases each). Trimming removed 2 bases from V and 5 bases from J, with 16 bases in between. Germline CDR1 reads SGHNT; CDR2 reads YYREEE (reference sequence). The CDR3 runs to 15 residues. The chain's CDR3 is CASSFGALGGETQYF. The DNA for the CDR3 is TGTGCCAGCAGCTTCGGGGCCTTAGGTGGGGAGACCCAGTACTTC.

The chain has TRBV5-1 and TRBJ2-7; D is uncertain. Germline-derived CDR1 and CDR2 are SGHRS and YFSETQ. The CDR3 extends over 13 amino acids. V lost 0 bases and J 6 bases, leaving 10 bases between the germline ends. The chain's CDR3 is CASSLDKRFEQYF. Here the CDR3 DNA reads TGCGCCAGCAGCTTGGATAAAAGGTTCGAGCAGTACTTC. The full variable domain, with the rest looked up from reference TRBV5-1 and TRBJ2-7, is KAGVTQTPRYLIKTRGQQVTLSCSPISGHRSVSWYQQTPGQGLQFLFEYFSETQRNKGNFPGRFSGRQFSNSRSEMNVSTLELGDSALYLCASSLDKRFEQYFGPGTRLTVT.

The chain combines TRBV5-1 with TRBJ2-5, with 10 positions matching TRBD1. The CDR3 extends over 16 amino acids. J lost 1 base, V lost 5 bases, and 8 bases had no gene match. Germline CDR1 and CDR2: SGHRS and YFSETQ. CDR3 residues: CASRLGTGAAQETQYF. CDR3 DNA: TGCGCCAGCAGACTCGGGACAGGGGCAGCCCAAGAGACCCAGTACTTC.

CDR3 protein: CASSTRLAGAGYEQYF. The DNA for the CDR3 is TGTGCCAGCAGCACAAGACTAGCGGGGGCCGGGTACGAGCAGTACTTC. The chain joins TRBV28 to TRBJ2-7, with 12 bases that match TRBD2. The V and J ends lost 6 bases and 4 bases, in that order; junction bases with no gene match: 10. The V gene's germline CDR1 is MDHEN and CDR2 SYDVKM. This CDR3 has 16 residues.

The table lists this clone with a count of one. The rearrangement joins TRBV5-1 to TRBJ2-1, with D uncertain. Germline V gene lookup returns CDR1 SGHRS and CDR2 YFSETQ. The CDR3 is made up of 15 amino acids. The V end lost 2 bases, the J end lost 0 bases, and 9 bases lay between the germline ends. In DNA form, the CDR3 reads TGCGCCAGCAGCTTTGTGCTAGACTCCTACAATGAGCAGTTCTTC. This encodes CASSFVLDSYNEQFF.

The chain links TRBV5-1 to TRBJ2-3, with D perhaps TRBD2 (6 bases). V was cut by 3 bases and J by 1 base, with 9 bases left in between. Germline V gene data show CDR1 as SGHRS and CDR2 as YFSETQ. The CDR3 consists of 14 residues. CDR3 protein: CASSSTGGTDTQYF. The CDR3 DNA sequence: TGCGCCAGCAGCTCGACGGGAGGCACAGATACGCAGTATTTT.

The chain combines TRBV15 with TRBJ2-3; 7 bases agree with TRBD1. The CDR3 totals 18 residues. Germline CDR1 LNHNV, CDR2 YYDKDF (reference sequence). The J segment lost 2 bases and the V segment lost 0 bases, leaving 11 bases of the junction unmatched. In DNA form, the CDR3 reads TGTGCCACCAGCAGAGATAATAGTGGGACAGCATACACAGATACGCAGTATTTT. This codes for CATSRDNSGTAYTDTQYF.

The chain is built from TRBV7-2 and TRBJ1-2; tentative D call: TRBD1 (6 bases). This CDR3 is built from 16 residues. From germline, CDR1 is SGHTA and CDR2 FQGNSA. Trimming cost V 5 bases and J 5 bases, with 21 bases left between them. CDR3 in amino acids: CASSRGKNRDLYGYTF. CDR3 DNA sequence: TGTGCCAGCAGCCGTGGAAAGAACAGGGACCTATATGGCTACACCTTC.

The chain has TRBV5-4 and TRBJ1-3; D gene unclear. This CDR3 has 14 amino acids. Germline V gene lookup returns CDR1 SGHNT and CDR2 YYREEE (reference sequence). The CDR3 region is CAYSPIYSGNTIYF. In DNA form, the CDR3 reads TGTGCTTATAGCCCCATTTACTCTGGAAACACCATATATTTT.

J is TRBJ2-4 and V is TRBV5-1; maybe TRBD1 (6 bases). Germline CDR1 and CDR2: SGHRS and YFSETQ. V lost 1 base, J lost 8 bases, and 13 bases lay in between. The CDR3 consists of 14 residues. The CDR3: CASSLWRSGDIQYF. The DNA of the CDR3 is TGCGCCAGCAGCTTGTGGCGGTCAGGGGACATTCAGTACTTC.

The chain couples TRBV5-1 to TRBJ2-7; 8 bases agree with TRBD2. The germline CDR1 and CDR2 sequences are SGHRS and YFSETQ. There are 15 residues in the CDR3. V lost 4 bases and J lost 3; bases outside the gene matches: 9. CDR3 protein: CASSRGTRGYYEQYF. The CDR3 bases are TGCGCCAGCAGCCGTGGGACTAGAGGCTACTACGAGCAGTACTTC. The whole variable domain, filled in from reference TRBV5-1 and TRBJ2-7, reads KAGVTQTPRYLIKTRGQQVTLSCSPISGHRSVSWYQQTPGQGLQFLFEYFSETQRNKGNFPGRFSGRQFSNSRSEMNVSTLELGDSALYLCASSRGTRGYYEQYFGPGTRLTVT.

The chain joins TRBV6-5 to TRBJ1-2; tentative D call: TRBD1 (6 bases). This CDR3 spans 13 amino acids. Germline CDR1 is MNHEY and CDR2 is SVGAGI. Trimming removed 6 bases from V and 4 bases from J, with 12 bases in between. The DNA for the CDR3 is TGTGCCAGCAGCCGTGACAGGTCCTATGGCTACACCTTC. The encoded protein is CASSRDRSYGYTF.